A few counts support the clone carrying this T cell receptor beta chain. Its antigen is not known. These data originate in a study of beta chain features in type 1 diabetes. General observations from the study: Moderately but significantly shorter TCRB CDR3s were found in Type 1 diabetes patients in all four CD4+ subsets. The cDNA sequencing approach could over-represent high-TCR-expressing cells. For patients, the naive, central memory and Treg TCRB repertoires appeared more alike than for healthy donors. Diminished insertions and augmented deletions at VDJ junctions characterized type 1 diabetes patients.

With 3 bases removed from V and 5 bases from J, the gap between germline ends came to 8 bases. Germline V gene data show CDR1 as ENHRY and CDR2 as SYGVKD. This CDR3 contains 12 residues. The isolated RNA, all of it, was reverse transcribed, so expressed TCRB transcripts were what got sequenced. The repertoire was sequenced with immunoSEQ multiplex PCR; TCRdb's copy has only in-frame clones and lacks some. In the table there are under 400,000 clones, roughly 12% of which are singletons. Sequencing was carried out using naive CD4+ T cells from blood. The chain uses TRBV10-3 and TRBJ2-7; weak D call: TRBD2 (5 bases). The receptor's source is a man aged 18 to 29 in good health. This CDR3 reads CAISDGGDEQYF. CDR3 nucleotide sequence: TGTGCCATCAGTGACGGAGGCGACGAGCAGTACTTC.